What follows are 27 T cell receptor beta chains derived from one specimen sequenced in a study of response to subunit inactivated influenza vaccine. MiXCR, run by TCRdb on the RT-PCR reads, gives a single entry per CDR3 protein. The sample has over 150,000 distinct CDR3 sequences; 13% to 15% are singletons. Specimen: CD8+ T cells sorted from PBMCs, collected more than 4 days after vaccination. All receptors derive from a man aged 50-59 years who received an inactivated influenza vaccine.

V and J are TRBV7-2 and TRBJ2-3, with unresolved D. Trimming pared 5 bases from V and 2 bases from J, leaving 17 bases between. The CDR3 contains 16 residues. The germline CDR1 and CDR2 sequences are SGHTA and FQGNSA. DNA of the CDR3: TGTGCCAGCAGCGTTCTTTTGATACCGTACACAGATACGCAGTATTTT. Translated: CASSVLLIPYTDTQYF.

V is TRBV12-3 or TRBV12-4 and J is TRBJ2-1, with D uncertain. There are 13 residues in the CDR3. V lost 3 bases and J lost 7, with 10 bases in between. The CDR3 DNA reads as TGTGCCAGCAGTTTGGCGTTAAGTAATGAGCAGTTCTTC. Its translation is CASSLALSNEQFF.

This clonotype was seen more than once but under ten times. The chain employs TRBV2 and TRBJ2-2; D gene unclear. Germline values: CDR1 SNHLY, CDR2 FYNNEI. Trimming took 7 bases from V and 2 from J, leaving 14 bases between them. The CDR3 extends over 15 amino acids. In DNA, the CDR3 is TGTGCCAGCACTGACGAGCGAACAAACACCGGGGAGCTGTTTTTT. It is translated as CASTDERTNTGELFF. Looking up the rest from reference TRBV2 and TRBJ2-2 gives the full variable domain: EPEVTQTPSHQVTQMGQEVILRCVPISNHLYFYWYRQILGQKVEFLVSFYNNEISEKSEIFDDQFSVERPDGSNFTLKIRSTKLEDSAMYFCASTDERTNTGELFFGEGSRLTVL.

In its sample, this clonotype was seen a few times. This chain links TRBV29-1 with TRBJ2-7, with D maybe TRBD1 (5 bases). Per the germline V gene, CDR1 is SQVTM and CDR2 is ANQGSEA. The CDR3 is 11 residues long. The V end was cut by 6 bases, the J end by 3 bases, with 9 bases between. The CDR3 spells CSVRQFYEQYF. The CDR3, as DNA: TGCAGCGTACGACAGTTCTACGAGCAGTACTTC.

This chain links TRBV7-2 with TRBJ1-2; weak D call: TRBD1 (5 bases). This CDR3 has 15 amino acids. Between the trimmed V and J ends, which lost 1 base and 5 bases, there was a span of 14 bases. Germline lookup yields CDR1 SGHTA and CDR2 FQGNSA. As DNA, the CDR3 is TGTGCCAGCAGCTTAGTTTCATGGGGCGCTTATGGCTACACCTTC. Amino acid sequence: CASSLVSWGAYGYTF.

The chain links TRBV4-1 to TRBJ2-2, with D possibly matching TRBD2 (6 bases). With 0 bases removed from V and 6 bases from J, the gap between germline ends came to 20 bases. Germline CDR1 reads MGHRA; CDR2 reads YSYEKL. CDR3 length equals 18 residues. The CDR3 DNA reads as TGCGCCAGCAGCCAAGAGTCTTCGGGAGAAGAAATCCCCGGGGAGCTGTTTTTT. Translation gives CASSQESSGEEIPGELFF.

This chain uses TRBV6-5 with TRBJ2-5; 9 nucleotides match TRBD2. The trim removed 2 bases at V and 3 bases at J, leaving 7 bases unmatched. Germline V lookup: CDR1 MNHEY, CDR2 SVGAGI. The CDR3 contains 16 residues. The CDR3 DNA follows: TGTGCCAGCAGTTACACGGGACTAGCTGAGGAAGAGACCCAGTACTTC. Protein: CASSYTGLAEEETQYF.

This clonotype was recorded a few times. V usage is TRBV12-3 or TRBV12-4 and J usage is TRBJ1-1; the D gene is possibly TRBD1 (6 bases). V was pared by 7 bases and J by 7 bases, with 13 bases between. The CDR3 extends over 12 amino acids. In DNA, the CDR3 is TGTGCCAGCAATTCCCAGGGGATTGAAGCTTTCTTT. Translating it yields CASNSQGIEAFF.

V gene TRBV3-1 combines with J gene TRBJ2-5; D gene uncertain. Germline values: CDR1 LGHDT, CDR2 YNNKEL (reference sequence). V lost 0 bases to trimming and J lost 4 bases, with 12 bases between them. CDR3 length equals 15 residues. CDR3 residues: CASSQERQEVETQYF. The CDR3 coding sequence is TGTGCCAGCAGCCAAGAGCGGCAGGAAGTAGAGACCCAGTACTTC.

This clonotype has just a few counts. This sequence may be a read error, since a much larger clone differs from it by one base. The CDR3 bases are TGCGCCAGCAGCCAAGGACAGAACACTGAAGCTTTCTTT. It is translated as CASSQGQNTEAFF. The chain carries TRBV4-3 and TRBJ1-1; D gene unclear. Trimming left V 1 base short and J 1 base short, with 4 bases between. The length of the CDR3 is 13 residues. Germline lookup yields CDR1 LGHNA and CDR2 YSLEER.

This clonotype was counted between two and nine times. The rearrangement joins TRBV12-3 or TRBV12-4 to TRBJ2-7; D is possibly TRBD2 (5 bases). The ends were cut back, 1 base at V and 3 bases at J, with 10 bases in the middle. This CDR3 contains 14 residues. Written as DNA, the CDR3 is TGTGCCAGCAGTTTAGGCGGAGGTTACTACGAGCAGTACTTC. Its protein product is CASSLGGGYYEQYF.

This clonotype was seen only a few times. The V call is TRBV12-3 or TRBV12-4, the J call TRBJ2-2; either TRBD1 or TRBD2 may supply D (6 bases each). Trimming shortened V by 5 bases and J by 2 bases, and 12 bases separated the two germline ends. The CDR3 consists of 15 residues. CDR3 in amino acids: CASSPTGTNTGELFF. The CDR3 DNA reads as TGTGCCAGCAGTCCCACAGGGACTAACACCGGGGAGCTGTTTTTT.

Note on this clonotype: This clone may be a read error of a much larger clone one base away. V is TRBV7-9 and J is TRBJ2-1; D gene ambiguous. The length of the CDR3 is 16 residues. V lost 5 bases and J 2 bases, leaving 16 bases between the germline ends. CDR1 SEHNR and CDR2 FQNEAQ come from the germline V gene (reference sequence). The CDR3 DNA reads as TGTGCCAGCAGCCGAATTGGGGTTCGCCCCTACAATGAGCAGTTCTTC. Amino acid sequence: CASSRIGVRPYNEQFF.

This clonotype has a handful of counts. The rearrangement links TRBV7-3 to TRBJ2-1, with 9 bases that match TRBD2. Germline V lookup: CDR1 SGHTA, CDR2 FQGTGA. V gave up 1 base and J gave up 6 bases; unmatched junction bases: 7. CDR3 length: 16 residues. DNA for the CDR3: TGTGCCAGCAGCTTAATTGGGACTAGCTTGTCCAATGAGCAGTTCTTC. Protein sequence: CASSLIGTSLSNEQFF. Looking up the rest from reference TRBV7-3 and TRBJ2-1 gives the full variable domain: GAGVSQTPSNKVTEKGKYVELRCDPISGHTALYWYRQSLGQGPEFLIYFQGTGAADDSGLPNDRFFAVRPEGSVSTLKIQRTERGDSAVYLCASSLIGTSLSNEQFFGPGTRLTVL.

The V call is TRBV7-9, the J call TRBJ2-3, with unresolved D. In germline, CDR1 is SEHNR, CDR2 FQNEAQ (reference sequence). The CDR3 spans 14 residues. Trimming shortened V by 5 bases and J by 5 bases, and 14 bases separated the two germline ends. CDR3 bases: TGTGCCAGCAGCGACGACAAGGAGATAGATACGCAGTATTTT. Amino acid sequence: CASSDDKEIDTQYF. Using reference TRBV7-9 and TRBJ2-3 for the parts outside the CDR3, the full variable domain is DTGVSQNPRHKITKRGQNVTFRCDPISEHNRLYWYRQTLGQGPEFLTYFQNEAQLEKSRLLSDRFSAERPKGSFSTLEIQRTEQGDSAMYLCASSDDKEIDTQYFGPGTRLTVL.

This clonotype was counted only a few times. The rearrangement links TRBV4-3 to TRBJ1-3; the D gene is possibly TRBD1 (6 bases). CDR1 and CDR2 (germline): LGHNA, YSLEER. Trimming took off 0 bases at V and 4 bases at J, with 10 bases between the two ends. This CDR3 contains 15 residues. DNA for the CDR3: TGCGCCAGCAGCCAAGACGGGGGGCGGGGAAACACCATATATTTT. It translates to CASSQDGGRGNTIYF.

This clonotype came up many times. The chain has TRBV4-1 and TRBJ1-1, with 12 bases lining up with TRBD1. CDR3 length: 15 amino acids. Losses at the gene ends were 6 bases for V and 5 bases for J; bases not matched to a gene: 7. Germline V CDR1 and CDR2: MGHRA, YSYEKL. CDR3 nucleotides: TGCGCCAGCAGTCGGGACAGGGGGCCGGGGACTGAAGCTTTCTTT. Translating it yields CASSRDRGPGTEAFF.

There are many counts of this clonotype. The V call is TRBV28, the J call TRBJ2-7; 14 bases match TRBD2. The CDR3 contains 16 residues. Germline V gene lookup returns CDR1 MDHEN and CDR2 SYDVKM. V trimming: 3 bases; J trimming: 1 base; junction bases outside the gene matches: 2. The CDR3 protein is CASSLGTSGSSYEQYF. CDR3 in DNA: TGTGCCAGCAGTTTGGGGACTAGCGGGAGTTCCTACGAGCAGTACTTC. The variable domain in full, completed from reference TRBV28 and TRBJ2-7, reads DVKVTQSSRYLVKRTGEKVFLECVQDMDHENMFWYRQDPGLGLRLIYFSYDVKMKEKGDIPEGYSVSREKKERFSLILESASTNQTSMYLCASSLGTSGSSYEQYFGPGTRLTVT.

This clonotype occurred a few times. V is TRBV25-1 and J is TRBJ2-7; D uncertain. The CDR3 totals 13 residues. CDR1 is MGHDK and CDR2 is SYGVNS in the germline V gene. V shed 4 bases and J shed 6 bases, with 13 bases lying between them. The CDR3 protein is CASSAAILGEQYF. CDR3 bases: TGTGCCAGCAGTGCAGCAATCCTAGGCGAGCAGTACTTC.

This clonotype was seen repeatedly, ten times or more. The chain is built from TRBV20-1 and TRBJ2-1; D ambiguous. CDR3 size: 12 residues. V was shortened by 6 bases and J by 5 bases, with 11 bases between the two germline ends. Germline V gene lookup returns CDR1 DFQATT and CDR2 SNEGSKA (reference sequence). In nucleotides, the CDR3 is TGCAGTGCCACCCCAAGCGACAATGAGCAGTTCTTC. Protein: CSATPSDNEQFF.

This clonotype appeared a few times. The chain couples TRBV7-2 to TRBJ2-6; 7 bases map to TRBD1. This CDR3 is built from 13 residues. Trimming took 8 bases from V and 15 from J; bases not matched to a gene: 13. Per germline, CDR1 SGHTA and CDR2 FQGNSA. CDR3 region: CASLTGVPAALTF. The CDR3 region has the DNA TGTGCCAGCCTCACAGGGGTCCCCGCGGCCCTGACTTTC.

Only a few counts were recorded for this clonotype. The J gene is TRBJ1-1, the V gene TRBV6-6, with no clear D. The ends were cut back, 7 bases at V and 4 bases at J, with 13 bases in the middle. The germline CDR1 and CDR2 sequences are MNHNY and SVGAGI (reference sequence). The CDR3 is 13 amino acids. This CDR3 is CASNPAIGTEAFF. CDR3 DNA: TGTGCCAGCAATCCAGCGATCGGCACTGAAGCTTTCTTT.

The rearrangement links TRBV27 to TRBJ2-3, with no clear D. The CDR3 runs 12 residues. Germline V gene data show CDR1 as MNHEY and CDR2 as SMNVEV (reference sequence). V dropped 3 bases and J dropped 7 bases, with 8 bases sitting between them. The CDR3 DNA follows: TGTGCCAGCAGTTTGGACCGCAATACGCAGTATTTT. Amino acids: CASSLDRNTQYF.

The chain carries TRBV7-2 and TRBJ2-3, with TRBD2 identical over 8 bases. CDR3 length: 15 residues. Germline V gives CDR1 SGHTA, CDR2 FQGNSA. With V trimmed by 2 bases and J by 2 bases, 3 bases remained unmatched. This CDR3 is CASSLISGVTDTQYF. CDR3 DNA: TGTGCCAGCAGCTTAATTAGCGGGGTCACAGATACGCAGTATTTT.

The chain joins TRBV27 to TRBJ2-2; TRBD2 agrees at 9 bases. V shed 5 bases and J 0 bases; nucleotides not matched to a gene: 4. The CDR3 length is 16 residues. Germline-derived CDR1 and CDR2 are MNHEY and SMNVEV (reference sequence). The CDR3 coding sequence is TGTGCCAGCAGTCCCTGGACTAGCGCGAACACCGGGGAGCTGTTTTTT. Protein product: CASSPWTSANTGELFF.

The V gene is TRBV20-1, the J gene TRBJ1-6; D gene uncertain. CDR1 is DFQATT and CDR2 is SNEGSKA in the germline V gene (reference sequence). This CDR3 contains 13 residues. V lost 1 base and J lost 6, with 7 bases in between. In nucleotides, the CDR3 is TGCAGTGCTAGAGTGGGGATTAATTCACCCCTCCACTTT. Protein sequence: CSARVGINSPLHF.

The chain links TRBV28 to TRBJ2-5; weak D call: TRBD2 (6 bases). From germline, CDR1 is MDHEN and CDR2 SYDVKM. The CDR3 totals 14 residues. The germline V and J ends were trimmed by 6 bases and 2 bases, with 13 bases remaining between them. The CDR3 region has the DNA TGTGCCAGCAGCCAACTGCGGGAACAAGAGACCCAGTACTTC. Amino acids: CASSQLREQETQYF.